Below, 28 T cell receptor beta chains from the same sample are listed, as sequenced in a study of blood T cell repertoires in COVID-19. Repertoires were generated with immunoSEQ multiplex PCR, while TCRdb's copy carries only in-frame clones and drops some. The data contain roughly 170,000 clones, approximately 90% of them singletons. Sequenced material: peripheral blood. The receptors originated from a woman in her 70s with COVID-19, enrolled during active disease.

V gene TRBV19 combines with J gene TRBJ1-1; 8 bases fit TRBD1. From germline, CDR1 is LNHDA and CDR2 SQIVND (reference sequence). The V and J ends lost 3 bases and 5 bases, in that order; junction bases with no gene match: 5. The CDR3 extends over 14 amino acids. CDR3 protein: CASSIQGALTEAFF. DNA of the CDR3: TGTGCCAGTAGTATCCAGGGGGCGTTGACTGAAGCTTTCTTT.

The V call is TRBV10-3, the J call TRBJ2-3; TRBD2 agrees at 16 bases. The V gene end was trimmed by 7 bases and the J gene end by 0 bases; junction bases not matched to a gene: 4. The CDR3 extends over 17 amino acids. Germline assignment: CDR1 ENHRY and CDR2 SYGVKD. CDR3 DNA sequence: TGTGCCATCACCTCGGGACTAGCGGGGGGGAGCACAGATACGCAGTATTTT. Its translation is CAITSGLAGGSTDTQYF.

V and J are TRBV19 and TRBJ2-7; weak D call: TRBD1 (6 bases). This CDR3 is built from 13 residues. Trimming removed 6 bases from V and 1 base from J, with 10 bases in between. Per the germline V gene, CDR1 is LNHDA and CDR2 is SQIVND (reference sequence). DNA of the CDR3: TGTGCCAGTAGAAGGCAGGGGTCCTACGAGCAGTACTTC. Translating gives CASRRQGSYEQYF.

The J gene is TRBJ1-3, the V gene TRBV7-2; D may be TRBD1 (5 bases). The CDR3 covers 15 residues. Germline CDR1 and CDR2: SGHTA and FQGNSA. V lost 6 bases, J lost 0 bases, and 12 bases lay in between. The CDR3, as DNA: TGTGCCAGCAGTCCCGGGACTGGCTCTGGAAACACCATATATTTT. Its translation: CASSPGTGSGNTIYF.

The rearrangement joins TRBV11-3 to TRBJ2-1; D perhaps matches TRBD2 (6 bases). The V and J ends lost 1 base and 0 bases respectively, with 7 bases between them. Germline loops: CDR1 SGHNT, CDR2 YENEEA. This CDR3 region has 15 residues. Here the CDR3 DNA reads TGTGCCAGCAGCTTAGTTAGCGGCTCCTACAATGAGCAGTTCTTC. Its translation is CASSLVSGSYNEQFF.

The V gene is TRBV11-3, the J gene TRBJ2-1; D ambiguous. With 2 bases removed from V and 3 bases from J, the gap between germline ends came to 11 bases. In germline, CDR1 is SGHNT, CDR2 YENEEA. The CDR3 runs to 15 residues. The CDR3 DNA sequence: TGTGCCAGCAGCTTAAGAGGTTACGGCTACAATGAGCAGTTCTTC. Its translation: CASSLRGYGYNEQFF. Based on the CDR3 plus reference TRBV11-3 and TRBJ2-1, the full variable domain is EAGVVQSPRYKIIEKKQPVAFWCNPISGHNTLYWYLQNLGQGPELLIRYENEEAVDDSQLPKDRFSAERLKGVDSTLKIQPAELGDSAVYLCASSLRGYGYNEQFFGPGTRLTVL.

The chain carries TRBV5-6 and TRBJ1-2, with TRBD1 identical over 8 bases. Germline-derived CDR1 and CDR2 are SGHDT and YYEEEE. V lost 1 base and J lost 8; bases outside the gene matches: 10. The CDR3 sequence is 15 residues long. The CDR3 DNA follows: TGTGCCAGCAGCTTGTCTGGGCAGGGGGCTGGAGGCTACACCTTC. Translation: CASSLSGQGAGGYTF.

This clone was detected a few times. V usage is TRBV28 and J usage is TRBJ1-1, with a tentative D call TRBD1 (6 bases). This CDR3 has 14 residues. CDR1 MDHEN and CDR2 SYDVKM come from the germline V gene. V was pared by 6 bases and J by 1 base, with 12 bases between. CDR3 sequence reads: CASRRGGENTEAFF. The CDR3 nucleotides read TGTGCCAGCAGAAGAGGGGGAGAGAACACTGAAGCTTTCTTT.

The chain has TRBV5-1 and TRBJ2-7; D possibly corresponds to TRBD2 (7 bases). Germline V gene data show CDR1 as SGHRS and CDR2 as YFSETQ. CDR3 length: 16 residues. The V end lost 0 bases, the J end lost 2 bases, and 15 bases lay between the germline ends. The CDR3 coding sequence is TGCGCCAGCAGCTTGGCCGGGGGCGGGGGAACCTACGAGCAGTACTTC. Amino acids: CASSLAGGGGTYEQYF.

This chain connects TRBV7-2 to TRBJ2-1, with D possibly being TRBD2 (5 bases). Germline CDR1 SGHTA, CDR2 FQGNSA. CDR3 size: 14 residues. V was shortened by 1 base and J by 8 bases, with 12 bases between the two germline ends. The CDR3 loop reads CASSLGGSLHEQFF. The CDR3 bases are TGTGCCAGCAGCTTAGGAGGGAGTCTCCATGAGCAGTTCTTC.

This chain's CDR3 is CASSRQGSRFRDEQYF. The CDR3 DNA reads as TGTGCCAGCAGCAGACAGGGGAGTAGATTTCGAGACGAGCAGTACTTC. The chain joins TRBV27 to TRBJ2-7, with TRBD1 identical over 8 bases. CDR1 is MNHEY, CDR2 SMNVEV, per germline (reference sequence). Losses at the gene ends were 6 bases for V and 5 bases for J; bases not matched to a gene: 15. CDR3 size: 16 residues.

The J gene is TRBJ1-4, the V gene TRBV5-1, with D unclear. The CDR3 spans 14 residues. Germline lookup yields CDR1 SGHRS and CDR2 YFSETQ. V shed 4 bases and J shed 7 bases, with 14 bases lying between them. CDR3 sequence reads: CASSARPGGEKLFF. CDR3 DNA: TGCGCCAGCAGCGCGAGACCCGGAGGTGAAAAACTGTTTTTT.

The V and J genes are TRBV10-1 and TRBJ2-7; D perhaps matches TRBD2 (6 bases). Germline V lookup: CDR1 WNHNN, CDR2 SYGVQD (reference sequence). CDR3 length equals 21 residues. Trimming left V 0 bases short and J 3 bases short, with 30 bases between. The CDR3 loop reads CASSESTAGSTGTRIFYEQYF. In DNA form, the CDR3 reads TGCGCCAGCAGTGAGTCGACCGCGGGGTCAACCGGGACTCGAATTTTCTACGAGCAGTACTTC.

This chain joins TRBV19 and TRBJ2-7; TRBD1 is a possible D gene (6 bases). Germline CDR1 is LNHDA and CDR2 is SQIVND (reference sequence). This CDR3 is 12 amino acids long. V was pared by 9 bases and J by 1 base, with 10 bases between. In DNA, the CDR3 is TGTGCCAGAAACAGGGATTCCTACGAGCAGTACTTC. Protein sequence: CARNRDSYEQYF.

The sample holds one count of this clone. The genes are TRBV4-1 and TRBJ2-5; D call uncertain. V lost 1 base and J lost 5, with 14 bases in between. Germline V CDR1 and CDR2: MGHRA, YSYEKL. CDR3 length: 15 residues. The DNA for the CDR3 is TGCGCCAGCAGCCAAGTAGATCTGGGCGAGGAGACCCAGTACTTC. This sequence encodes CASSQVDLGEETQYF.

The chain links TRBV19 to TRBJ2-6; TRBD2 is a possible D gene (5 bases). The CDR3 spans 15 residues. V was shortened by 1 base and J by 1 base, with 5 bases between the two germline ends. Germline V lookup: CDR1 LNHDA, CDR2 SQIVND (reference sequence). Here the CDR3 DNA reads TGTGCCAGTAGTATAGCGGGGTCTGGGGCCAACGTCCTGACTTTC. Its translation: CASSIAGSGANVLTF. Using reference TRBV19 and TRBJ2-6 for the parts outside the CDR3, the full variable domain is DGGITQSPKYLFRKEGQNVTLSCEQNLNHDAMYWYRQDPGQGLRLIYYSQIVNDFQKGDIAEGYSVSREKKESFPLTVTSAQKNPTAFYLCASSIAGSGANVLTFGAGSRLTVL.

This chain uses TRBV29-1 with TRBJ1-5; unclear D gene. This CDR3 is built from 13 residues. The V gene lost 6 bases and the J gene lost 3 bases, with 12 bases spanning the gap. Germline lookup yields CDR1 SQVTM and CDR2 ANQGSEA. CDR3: CSVTHSPNQPQHF. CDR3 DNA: TGCAGCGTAACCCACAGTCCCAATCAGCCCCAGCATTTT.

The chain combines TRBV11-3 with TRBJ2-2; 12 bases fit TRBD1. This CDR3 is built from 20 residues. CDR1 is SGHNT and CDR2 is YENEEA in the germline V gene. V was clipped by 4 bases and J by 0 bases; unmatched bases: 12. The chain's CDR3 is CASSSTLRDRGPPNTGELFF. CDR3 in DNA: TGTGCCAGCAGCTCGACGCTCCGGGACAGGGGGCCCCCGAACACCGGGGAGCTGTTTTTT.

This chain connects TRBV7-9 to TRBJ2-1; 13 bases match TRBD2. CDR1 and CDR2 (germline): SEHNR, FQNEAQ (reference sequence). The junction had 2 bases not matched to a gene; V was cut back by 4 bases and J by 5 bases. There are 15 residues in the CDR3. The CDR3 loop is CASSSGTSGNNEQFF. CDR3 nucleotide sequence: TGTGCCAGCAGCTCGGGGACTAGCGGGAACAATGAGCAGTTCTTC. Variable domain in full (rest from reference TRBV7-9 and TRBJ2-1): DTGVSQNPRHKITKRGQNVTFRCDPISEHNRLYWYRQTLGQGPEFLTYFQNEAQLEKSRLLSDRFSAERPKGSFSTLEIQRTEQGDSAMYLCASSSGTSGNNEQFFGPGTRLTVL.

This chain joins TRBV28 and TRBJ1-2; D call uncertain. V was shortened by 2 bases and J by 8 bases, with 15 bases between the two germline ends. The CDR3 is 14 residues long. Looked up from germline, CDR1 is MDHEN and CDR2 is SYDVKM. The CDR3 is CASSLQMVLRGYTF. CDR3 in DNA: TGTGCCAGCAGTTTACAAATGGTGCTTCGGGGCTACACCTTC.

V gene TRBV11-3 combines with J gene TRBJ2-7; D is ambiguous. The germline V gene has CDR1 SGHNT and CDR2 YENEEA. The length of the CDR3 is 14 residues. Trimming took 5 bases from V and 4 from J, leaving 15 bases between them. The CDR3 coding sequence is TGTGCCAGCAGCCACTCCTTAGTGGAGTACGAGCAGTACTTC. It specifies CASSHSLVEYEQYF.

The CDR3 here is CASSLFAVEKLFF. In DNA form, the CDR3 reads TGTGCCAGCAGTTTATTCGCGGTTGAAAAACTGTTTTTT. The chain joins TRBV28 to TRBJ1-4; no definite D call. The CDR3 length is 13 residues. The germline V and J ends were trimmed by 1 base and 7 bases, with 7 bases remaining between them. The germline CDR1 and CDR2 sequences are MDHEN and SYDVKM. The full variable domain, its missing parts supplied by reference TRBV28 and TRBJ1-4, is DVKVTQSSRYLVKRTGEKVFLECVQDMDHENMFWYRQDPGLGLRLIYFSYDVKMKEKGDIPEGYSVSREKKERFSLILESASTNQTSMYLCASSLFAVEKLFFGSGTQLSVL.

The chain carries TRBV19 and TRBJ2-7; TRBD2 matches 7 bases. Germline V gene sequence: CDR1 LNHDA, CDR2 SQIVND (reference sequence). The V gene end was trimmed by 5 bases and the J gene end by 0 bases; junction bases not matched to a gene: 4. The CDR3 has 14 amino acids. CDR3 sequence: CASSPAGISYEQYF. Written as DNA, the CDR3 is TGTGCCAGTAGTCCAGCGGGGATCTCCTACGAGCAGTACTTC.

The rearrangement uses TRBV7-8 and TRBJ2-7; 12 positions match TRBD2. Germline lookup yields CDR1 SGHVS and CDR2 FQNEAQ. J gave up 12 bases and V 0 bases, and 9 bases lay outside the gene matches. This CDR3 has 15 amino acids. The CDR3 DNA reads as TGTGCCAGCAGCTTAGCTCGGACTAGCGGGGTTTCGCCGTACTTC. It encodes CASSLARTSGVSPYF.

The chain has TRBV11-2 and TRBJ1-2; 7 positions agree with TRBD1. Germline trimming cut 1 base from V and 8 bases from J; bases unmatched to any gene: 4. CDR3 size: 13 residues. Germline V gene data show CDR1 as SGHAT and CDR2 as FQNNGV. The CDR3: CASSLVDRVGYTF. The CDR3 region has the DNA TGTGCCAGCAGCTTAGTTGACAGGGTAGGCTACACCTTC. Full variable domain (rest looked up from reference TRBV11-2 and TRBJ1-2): EAGVAQSPRYKIIEKRQSVAFWCNPISGHATLYWYQQILGQGPKLLIQFQNNGVVDDSQLPKDRFSAERLKGVDSTLKIQPAKLEDSAVYLCASSLVDRVGYTFGSGTRLTVV.

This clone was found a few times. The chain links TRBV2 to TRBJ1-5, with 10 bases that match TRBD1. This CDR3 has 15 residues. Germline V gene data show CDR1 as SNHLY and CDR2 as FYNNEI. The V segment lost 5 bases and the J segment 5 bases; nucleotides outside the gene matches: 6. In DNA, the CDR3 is TGTGCCAGCAGTTACGACAGGGGGCGGTATCAGCCCCAGCATTTT. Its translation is CASSYDRGRYQPQHF.

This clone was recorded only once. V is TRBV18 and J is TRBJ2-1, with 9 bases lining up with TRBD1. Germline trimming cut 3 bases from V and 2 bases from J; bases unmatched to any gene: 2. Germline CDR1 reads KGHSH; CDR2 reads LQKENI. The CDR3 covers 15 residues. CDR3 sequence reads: CASSPGQGTYNEQFF. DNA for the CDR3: TGTGCCAGCTCACCGGGACAGGGAACCTACAATGAGCAGTTCTTC.

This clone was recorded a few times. The CDR3, as DNA: TGTGCCAGCAGCTTATGGGGGCCGAACACTGAAGCTTTCTTT. Amino acid sequence: CASSLWGPNTEAFF. The chain links TRBV7-2 to TRBJ1-1; tentatively, D is TRBD1 (6 bases). The germline V gene has CDR1 SGHTA and CDR2 FQGNSA. The CDR3 consists of 14 residues. V was pared by 2 bases and J by 1 base, with 8 bases between.